This TCR beta chain was observed in a study of T cell responses to AZD1222 COVID-19 vaccine. Regarding the study as a whole: Scientists sampled the repertoires only once the peak T cell response had passed. Just 6 or 7 people given AZD1222 tested seropositive at baseline.

Note on this clone: As yet, its antigen is unknown.

Assay used: immunoSEQ multiplex PCR; TCRdb lists only in-frame clones, some missing. Among over 100,000 clones listed, about nine tenths were seen once. The CDR3 is 14 residues long. Trimming removed 7 bases from V and 0 bases from J, with 9 bases in between. The germline gives CDR1 KGHSH, CDR2 LQKENI. Sequences were derived from peripheral blood, sampled on day 0 of AZD1222 vaccination. The source of this sequence is an adult in good health. The chain recombines TRBV18 with TRBJ1-4, with D hard to call. The CDR3 reads CASFAGATNEKLFF. The CDR3 DNA is TGTGCCAGCTTCGCTGGGGCAACTAATGAAAAACTGTTTTTT.